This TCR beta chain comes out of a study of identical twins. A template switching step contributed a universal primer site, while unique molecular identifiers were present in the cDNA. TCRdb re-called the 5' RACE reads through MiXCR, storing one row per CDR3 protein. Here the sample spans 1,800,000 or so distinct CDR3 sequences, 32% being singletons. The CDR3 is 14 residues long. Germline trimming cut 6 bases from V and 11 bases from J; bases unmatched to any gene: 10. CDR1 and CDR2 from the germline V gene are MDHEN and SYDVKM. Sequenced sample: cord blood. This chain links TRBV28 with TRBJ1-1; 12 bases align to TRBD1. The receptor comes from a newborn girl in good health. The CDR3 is CASSLGTGGGMAFF. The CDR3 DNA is TGTGCCAGCAGCCTCGGGACAGGGGGCGGAATGGCTTTCTTT.